This T cell receptor beta chain was sequenced in a study of cytomegalovirus exposure and HLA in healthy donors. Study-level findings and limits: Listed as cytomegalovirus-associated were about 160 TCR beta chains. In an earlier analysis, most TCR beta V segments were productive about 90% or about 30% of the time. Immune exposure information available was restricted to CMV serostatus. A few of the chains that were CMV-associated were confirmed in vitro to be specific for CMV antigens.

As regards this clone: Its antigen is as yet unknown.

The germline V gene has CDR1 SGHDT and CDR2 YYEEEE. The V and J ends lost 2 bases and 4 bases respectively, with 16 bases between them. This CDR3 spans 15 amino acids. This PCR relied on a set of 60 Vbeta primers and 13 Jbeta primers. Measured with immunoSEQ multiplex PCR; TCRdb has only the in-frame clones, and not every one. The table shows more than 110,000 clones, with 70% to 80% occurring only once. This chain joins TRBV5-6 and TRBJ2-7; tentative D call: TRBD1 (6 bases). Sample: PBMCs. The receptor comes from a male donor in good health and CMV-seronegative. CDR3 in amino acids: CASSFRAGVGYEQYF. In nucleotides, the CDR3 is TGTGCCAGCAGCTTCCGGGCAGGGGTAGGGTACGAGCAGTACTTC.